These 3 T cell receptor beta chains share one sample of origin, sequenced in a study of CD8 T cells in ankylosing spondylitis. MiXCR was run by TCRdb on the 5' RACE reads, yielding one entry per CDR3 protein. The table includes around 300,000 distinct CDR3 sequences, under 14% detected once. The material sequenced was blood, either unsorted or a sorted T cell fraction (not recorded which). The receptors here all came from a female donor with ankylosing spondylitis or in good health (not recorded which).

This clonotype was seen only a few times. The rearrangement joins TRBV3-1 to TRBJ1-3; no clear D. V gave up 3 bases and J gave up 0 bases, with 6 bases separating them. Per germline, CDR1 LGHDT and CDR2 YNNKEL (reference sequence). CDR3 length equals 14 residues. This CDR3 is CASSQPHSGNTIYF. Written as DNA, the CDR3 is TGTGCCAGCAGCCAGCCACACTCTGGAAACACCATATATTTT.

V gene TRBV6-2 or TRBV6-3 combines with J gene TRBJ2-1; D possibly corresponds to TRBD2 (6 bases). V was pared by 2 bases and J by 4 bases, with 15 bases between. This CDR3 is 16 amino acids long. Germline V gene lookup returns CDR1 MNHEY and CDR2 SVGEGT. As DNA, the CDR3 is TGTGCCAGCAGTTACGAACCGGGACTTAATTACAATGAGCAGTTCTTC. As protein: CASSYEPGLNYNEQFF.

At least ten counts were recorded for this clonotype. The J gene is TRBJ2-5, the V gene TRBV4-3; 12 bases agree with TRBD2. V shed 1 base and J 5 bases; nucleotides not matched to a gene: 8. The CDR3 has 17 amino acids. Germline loops: CDR1 LGHNA, CDR2 YSLEER. DNA of the CDR3: TGCGCCAGCAGCCAAGGTCTAGCGGGAGGGTTGTTGGAGACCCAGTACTTC. Amino acids: CASSQGLAGGLLETQYF.